The 13 T cell receptor beta chains reported below all come from one sample, sequenced in a study of blood T cells in healthy people across ages. Next came a second PCR, run for about 7 to 12 cycles, which used a sample-barcoded 5' primer along with a J-beta primer mix. MiXCR was run by TCRdb on the 5' RACE reads, yielding one entry per CDR3 protein. This sample yields roughly 1.6 million distinct CDR3 sequences, of which about 31% are seen a single time; approximately 10% belongs to the top ten. Specimen: blood. These TCRs come from a woman aged 25 to 39 in good health.

On this clonotype: A read error may account for a junction end that differs from germline. The V call is TRBV7-9, the J call TRBJ2-1, with 12 bases aligning to TRBD2. Germline CDR1 and CDR2: SEHNR and FQNEAQ (reference sequence). The CDR3 length is 16 residues. The chain's CDR3 is CASSQRTSGTLDEQFF. CDR3 bases: TGTGCTAGCAGCCAGCGGACTAGCGGGACTTTAGATGAGCAGTTCTTC.

This clonotype was seen ten or more times. The chain recombines TRBV29-1 with TRBJ2-1; tentatively, D is TRBD2 (5 bases). The germline gives CDR1 SQVTM, CDR2 ANQGSEA. CDR3 length: 14 residues. V was trimmed by 4 bases and J by 3 bases, leaving 13 bases between them. CDR3 DNA: TGCAGCGTTGGTCACCTAGCAAACTACAATGAGCAGTTCTTC. Amino acids: CSVGHLANYNEQFF.

The J gene is TRBJ2-1, the V gene TRBV20-1; a possible D gene is TRBD1 (6 bases). CDR1 and CDR2 (germline): DFQATT, SNEGSKA (reference sequence). The CDR3 has 12 amino acids. The CDR3 protein is CSTTGLGDEQFF. The CDR3 DNA reads as TGCAGCACTACAGGGCTAGGGGATGAGCAGTTCTTC.

The chain uses TRBV5-1 and TRBJ2-7; 7 bases map to TRBD1. The V gene end was trimmed by 0 bases and the J gene end by 3 bases; junction bases not matched to a gene: 3. The germline CDR1 and CDR2 sequences are SGHRS and YFSETQ. The CDR3 covers 14 residues. This CDR3 is CASSLETGFYEQYF. Here the CDR3 DNA reads TGCGCCAGCAGCTTGGAGACAGGGTTCTACGAGCAGTACTTC. The full variable domain, completed using reference TRBV5-1 and TRBJ2-7, is KAGVTQTPRYLIKTRGQQVTLSCSPISGHRSVSWYQQTPGQGLQFLFEYFSETQRNKGNFPGRFSGRQFSNSRSEMNVSTLELGDSALYLCASSLETGFYEQYFGPGTRLTVT.

Concerning this clonotype: A junction boundary mismatches the germline segment, possibly from a read error. The chain carries TRBV12-3 or TRBV12-4 and TRBJ2-3; TRBD2 matches at 10 bases. This CDR3 spans 16 amino acids. The CDR3 bases are TGTGCCAGCAGGATTAAAGCGGGGGGGCCCGCAGATGCGCAGTATTTT. It encodes CASRIKAGGPADAQYF.

This rearrangement joins TRBV6-2 or TRBV6-3 to TRBJ1-1, with TRBD1 as a possible D gene (5 bases). Germline V CDR1 and CDR2: MNHEY, SVGEGT. V lost 2 bases, J lost 4 bases, and 8 bases lay in between. This CDR3 spans 13 amino acids. CDR3: CASSYGTATEAFF. The CDR3 nucleotides read TGTGCCAGCAGTTACGGGACGGCCACTGAAGCTTTCTTT.

The rearrangement joins TRBV9 to TRBJ2-5, with unresolved D. This CDR3 spans 9 amino acids. Trimming left V 6 bases short and J 9 bases short, with 6 bases between. Per germline, CDR1 SGDLS and CDR2 YYNGEE. CDR3 residues: CASTEAQYF. The CDR3 DNA is TGTGCCAGCACTGAGGCCCAGTACTTC. The full variable domain, completed using reference TRBV9 and TRBJ2-5, is DSGVTQTPKHLITATGQRVTLRCSPRSGDLSVYWYQQSLDQGLQFLIQYYNGEERAKGNILERFSAQQFPDLHSELNLSSLELGDSALYFCASTEAQYFGPGTRLLVL.

The chain carries TRBV4-1 and TRBJ2-1, with 9 bases identical to TRBD2. This CDR3 has 15 residues. Germline V gene data show CDR1 as MGHRA and CDR2 as YSYEKL. Losses at the gene ends were 3 bases for V and 8 bases for J; bases not matched to a gene: 8. CDR3 in DNA: TGCGCCAGCAGCCAGGGTCATAGCGGGAGAGATGAGCAGTTCTTC. This codes for CASSQGHSGRDEQFF.

This clonotype was seen a single time. The chain carries TRBV9 and TRBJ2-4, with no clear D. The V end lost 0 bases, the J end lost 13 bases, and 14 bases lay between the germline ends. CDR1 and CDR2 (germline): SGDLS, YYNGEE. The CDR3 covers 13 residues. This chain's CDR3 is CASSVDIKREQYF. In DNA, the CDR3 is TGTGCCAGCAGCGTAGATATTAAGCGAGAGCAGTACTTC.

The chain joins TRBV4-1 to TRBJ1-5; TRBD1 matches at 9 bases. V shed 3 bases and J 4 bases; nucleotides not matched to a gene: 4. CDR1 and CDR2 (germline): MGHRA, YSYEKL. The CDR3 runs 15 residues. The CDR3 loop is CASSQGQGKNQPQHF. DNA for the CDR3: TGCGCCAGCAGCCAGGGACAGGGCAAAAATCAGCCCCAGCATTTT.

This clonotype has more than one count but fewer than ten. The chain is built from TRBV4-2 and TRBJ2-1; TRBD2 matches 14 bases. Germline-derived CDR1 and CDR2 are LGHNA and YNFKEQ. V shed 4 bases and J 9 bases; nucleotides not matched to a gene: 5. This CDR3 is built from 15 residues. This chain's CDR3 is CASSPGLAGEGEQFF. The CDR3 DNA follows: TGTGCCAGCAGCCCGGGACTAGCGGGGGAGGGTGAGCAGTTCTTC.

This chain joins TRBV12-3 or TRBV12-4 and TRBJ2-1; D might be TRBD1 (7 bases). The CDR3 has 15 residues. The V and J ends lost 5 bases and 4 bases respectively, with 15 bases between them. This CDR3 is CASSTSRQGYNEQFF. In DNA, the CDR3 is TGTGCCAGCAGTACTAGCCGACAGGGTTACAATGAGCAGTTCTTC.

This clonotype occurred a few times. The genes are TRBV6-1 and TRBJ2-7, with TRBD1 matching over 11 bases. Germline CDR1 MNHNS, CDR2 SASEGT. V lost 3 bases, J lost 6 bases, and 10 bases stayed unmatched. The CDR3 is 16 amino acids. The CDR3 region has the DNA TGTGCCAGCAGTGAGTTGGTTGGGACAGGGGGTCTCGAGCAGTACTTC. It codes for CASSELVGTGGLEQYF.